This T cell receptor (beta chain) was documented in a study of patients and donors after allogeneic stem cell transplantation. The CDR3 totals 16 residues. Trimming removed 0 bases at V and 5 bases at J, with 19 bases between. Germline loops: CDR1 DFQATT, CDR2 SNEGSKA (reference sequence). TCRdb used MiXCR to reprocess the RT-PCR reads, holding one entry per CDR3 protein. The repertoire holds about 230,000 distinct CDR3 sequences, with roughly an eighth as singletons. The chain links TRBV20-1 to TRBJ1-1; a possible D gene is TRBD1 (6 bases). The sequence was collected from a human donor who was either an allogeneic HSCT recipient or a stem cell or donor lymphocyte infusion donor (not recorded which). It is not recorded whose cells these are; they may come from a transplant donor. The sequencing input was blood, either unsorted or a sorted T cell fraction (not recorded which). CDR3 nucleotide sequence: TGCAGTGCTAGAGACCCGGGACAACCTGTTGGAACTGAAGCTTTCTTT. It specifies CSARDPGQPVGTEAFF.